In its sample, the clone carrying this T cell receptor (beta chain) was seen a few times. Antigen: not known. This sample is part of a study of TIL therapy for anti-PD-1-resistant metastatic lung cancer. Study background: By whole-exome sequencing, median non-synonymous tumor mutation burden was less than 1.8 mutations per megabase.

Points from the study as a whole: TIL clonotype persistence in blood showed no apparent association with response.

Germline loops: CDR1 SQVTM, CDR2 ANQGSEA. This CDR3 spans 13 amino acids. Between the trimmed V and J ends, which lost 6 bases and 1 base, there was a span of 12 bases. Documented time point: pre-treatment sample, taken before nivolumab and TIL therapy. Patients were adults with stage 4 NSCLC. This was the immunoSEQ v3 assay. TCRdb keeps only in-frame clones here, not all; method: immunoSEQ multiplex PCR. The data contain approximately 17,000 clones, roughly 85% of them singletons. Sample: blood, taken at baseline. The chain carries TRBV29-1 and TRBJ1-1; D might be TRBD1 (5 bases). This TCR derives from a person aged 25 to 85 with non-small cell lung cancer. Here the CDR3 reads CSVLRVENTEAFF. CDR3 in DNA: TGCAGCGTGCTCAGGGTCGAGAACACTGAAGCTTTCTTT.